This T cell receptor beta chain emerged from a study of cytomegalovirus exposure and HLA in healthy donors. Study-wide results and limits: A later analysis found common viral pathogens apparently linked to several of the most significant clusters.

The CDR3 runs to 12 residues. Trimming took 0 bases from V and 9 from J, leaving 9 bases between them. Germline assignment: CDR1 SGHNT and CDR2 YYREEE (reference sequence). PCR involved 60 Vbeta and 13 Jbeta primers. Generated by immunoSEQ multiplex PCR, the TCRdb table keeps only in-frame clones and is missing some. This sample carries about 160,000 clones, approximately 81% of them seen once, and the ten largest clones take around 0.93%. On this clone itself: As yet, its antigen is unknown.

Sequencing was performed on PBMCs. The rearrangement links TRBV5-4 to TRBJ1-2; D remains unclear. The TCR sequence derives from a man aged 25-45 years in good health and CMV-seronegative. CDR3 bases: TGTGCCAGCAGCTTGGACAGCCTTAGCTACACCTTC. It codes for CASSLDSLSYTF. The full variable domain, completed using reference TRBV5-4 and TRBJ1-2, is ETGVTQSPTHLIKTRGQQVTLRCSSQSGHNTVSWYQQALGQGPQFIFQYYREEENGRGNFPPRFSGLQFPNYSSELNVNALELDDSALYLCASSLDSLSYTFGSGTRLTVV.